This T cell receptor beta chain was captured by sequencing in a study of cytotoxic CD8 clonotypes in ibrutinib-treated CLL. Study-wide background: Enrolment comprised around 11 relapsed/refractory and about 16 treatment-naive patients; roughly 18 were IGHV unmutated. Productive templates averaged about 230,000 per sample, and productive rearrangements 80,000 to 95,000.

General study points: Once treatment began, public clonotypes, which were uncommon, contracted or stayed stable.

About this clone: The antigen is not known.

CDR3 length: 15 residues. J lost 3 bases, V lost 7 bases, and 6 bases had no gene match. Germline V gives CDR1 MNHNY, CDR2 SVGAGI (reference sequence). With sequencing, the targeted depth ranged from 1 in 200,000 to 1 in 1 million T cells. Repertoires were generated with immunoSEQ multiplex PCR, while TCRdb's copy carries only in-frame clones and drops some. Of over 30,000 clones in the sample, 68% were seen once. The sequencing used PBMCs, collected at disease progression, from a patient treated with ibrutinib. The gene calls are TRBV6-6 and TRBJ2-5; 12 nucleotides align to TRBD2. This receptor was taken from a human donor with chronic lymphocytic leukemia. CDR3 region: CASTRRLAGEETQYF. DNA of the CDR3: TGTGCCAGCACCCGAAGACTAGCGGGAGAAGAGACCCAGTACTTC.